This TCR beta chain was retrieved from a study of shared clonotypes between healthy human individuals. At the level of the study: Contributing individuals were a couple of females and a few males aged 18 to 49. Whole-study results and caveats: Deeper or shallower sequencing was expected to change how clonotypes are shared among donors. Despite large depth, rarefaction showed incomplete sorted-subset sequencing.

Only in-frame clones appear in the TCRdb table, and some are missing; sequencing was by immunoSEQ multiplex PCR. The data contain some 2,400,000 clones, roughly 95% of them singletons. In regard to this clone: The target antigen is unknown.

Sequenced material: naive CD4+ T cells sorted from blood. The subset is: CD45RA+ positively selected. The TCR sequence derives from a man aged 18 to 30 in good health.

The CDR3 loop is CARSLEREFNEQFF. DNA for the CDR3: TGTGCCAGAAGCTTGGAACGGGAGTTCAATGAGCAGTTCTTC. The chain links TRBV5-3 to TRBJ2-1; the D gene is possibly TRBD2 (6 bases). TRBV5-3 is given ORF status, its function remaining uncertain. Deletions cut 0 bases from V and 6 bases from J, with 10 bases between. The CDR3 has 14 amino acids.